The present T cell receptor (beta chain) was sequenced within a study of siplizumab effects on memory and regulatory T cells. Generated by immunoSEQ multiplex PCR, the TCRdb table keeps only in-frame clones and is missing some. The sample lists about 14,000 clones; more than 40% were seen once. Study conclusions and caveats: Siplizumab produced a significant reduction in alloreactive sequences that were traceable to unstimulated CD4+ memory cells. Suppression by proliferating Tregs derived from siplizumab cultures was not verified. Contribution to the alloresponse seemed major for naive T cells, which also seemed more diverse than memory cells.

For about 6 days at 37°C, the mixed lymphocyte reaction cells were kept in coculture. Germline loops: CDR1 KGHSH, CDR2 LQKENI. The CDR3 contains 18 residues. V shed 3 bases, J shed 0 bases, and the junction held 11 bases outside the gene matches. In the case of this clone: Its target is not known.

Sequencing input: CFSE-low (dividing) CD4+ T cells sorted from an allogeneic mixed lymphocyte reaction. The sequence was obtained from a human donor in good health; the cells came from an allogeneic mixed lymphocyte reaction. The chain links TRBV18 to TRBJ2-1, with 7 bases lining up with TRBD2. The CDR3 nucleotides are TGTGCCAGCTCACCCTCCGGAGCGGGACTTAGCTCCTACAATGAGCAGTTCTTC. Translation gives CASSPSGAGLSSYNEQFF.